This TCR beta chain appears in the sequencing data of a study of human T cells and chemical hapten exposure. Study-wide points: Sensitizing to DPC left TCRs with a frequency above 1 in 1000 unaltered.

Unfractionated whole blood yielded the extracted total RNA. This CDR3 is built from 14 residues. Germline CDR1 reads MNHNS; CDR2 reads SASEGT. V was shortened by 6 bases and J by 4 bases, with 15 bases between the two germline ends. It was the library that attached unique molecular identifiers to individual cDNA molecules. One entry per CDR3 protein results from TCRdb running MiXCR on the 5' RACE reads. Of about 140,000 distinct CDR3 sequences listed, around 4.1% were seen once; the top ten hold 1.3% to 1.5%. This clonotype was found many times. What it recognizes is unknown. The receptor's source is a female donor in good health. The V and J genes are TRBV6-1 and TRBJ1-2, with D maybe TRBD1 (6 bases). For the CDR3, the DNA is TGTGCCAGCAGCGAGTGGGACATCGGCTATGGCTACACCTTC. Its protein product is CASSEWDIGYGYTF.